These 18 T cell receptor beta chains originate from one sample sequenced in a study of PD-1 blockade in classical Hodgkin lymphoma. Using immunoSEQ multiplex PCR, the repertoire was profiled, and TCRdb retains in-frame clones only, with some absent. Of 50,000 to 75,000 clones in the sample, roughly nine tenths were seen once. Each and every patient relapsed after autologous stem cell transplantation, and patients got differing brentuximab vedotin exposure. Here the sequenced sample was peripheral blood mononuclear cells (PBMCs), taken at baseline. The receptors come from a human donor with classical Hodgkin lymphoma.

The chain uses TRBV25-1 and TRBJ1-2, with D possibly matching TRBD1 (5 bases). The V gene lost 5 bases and the J gene lost 6 bases, with 13 bases spanning the gap. The CDR3 loop spans 13 amino acids. Germline CDR1 reads MGHDK; CDR2 reads SYGVNS. CDR3 protein: CASSLRDLNGYTF. CDR3 bases: TGTGCCAGCAGTTTAAGGGACTTGAATGGCTACACCTTC.

This clone was detected only a few times. The rearrangement joins TRBV30 to TRBJ1-5; no clear D. V shed 1 base and J shed 2 bases, with 6 bases lying between them. Germline assignment: CDR1 GTSNPN and CDR2 SVGIG (reference sequence). The CDR3 has 13 residues. The CDR3 coding sequence is TGTGCCTGGAGTGAGGAAGGCAATCAGCCCCAGCATTTT. Protein: CAWSEEGNQPQHF.

This rearrangement joins TRBV7-9 to TRBJ1-2; a weak D match, TRBD1 (6 bases). This CDR3 comprises 13 residues. In germline, CDR1 is SEHNR, CDR2 FQNEAQ (reference sequence). Trimming removed 4 bases from V and 6 bases from J, with 12 bases in between. DNA for the CDR3: TGTGCCAGCAGCTCCTACAGGGATCATGGCTACACCTTC. Translating gives CASSSYRDHGYTF.

The CDR3 DNA is TGTGCCAGCAGCGAGGGGGGCGAGCAGTACTTC. Protein sequence: CASSEGGEQYF. The chain combines TRBV9 with TRBJ2-7, with D possibly called TRBD1 or TRBD2 (6 bases each). Between the trimmed V and J ends, which lost 3 bases and 6 bases, there was a span of 7 bases. Germline V gives CDR1 SGDLS, CDR2 YYNGEE. There are 11 residues in the CDR3.

V is TRBV6-1 and J is TRBJ2-1, with 11 bases matching TRBD2. With 8 bases clipped from V and 4 bases from J, the junction kept 7 bases outside the gene matches. Germline assignment: CDR1 MNHNS and CDR2 SASEGT. The CDR3 covers 15 residues. In nucleotides, the CDR3 is TGTGCCAGCGGATTAGGGACTAGCGGTTACAATGAGCAGTTCTTC. This codes for CASGLGTSGYNEQFF.

This clone occurred once. The chain combines TRBV9 with TRBJ2-3, with TRBD1 matching over 9 bases. The CDR3 is made up of 15 amino acids. Germline assignment: CDR1 SGDLS and CDR2 YYNGEE. Losses at the gene ends were 3 bases for V and 0 bases for J; bases not matched to a gene: 2. The CDR3 region is CASSDGQGSTDTQYF. CDR3 DNA sequence: TGTGCCAGCAGCGACGGACAGGGGAGCACAGATACGCAGTATTTT. Combining the CDR3 with reference TRBV9 and TRBJ2-3 gives the whole variable domain DSGVTQTPKHLITATGQRVTLRCSPRSGDLSVYWYQQSLDQGLQFLIQYYNGEERAKGNILERFSAQQFPDLHSELNLSSLELGDSALYFCASSDGQGSTDTQYFGPGTRLTVL.

V gene TRBV30 combines with J gene TRBJ2-3, with D perhaps TRBD2 (6 bases). Per the germline V gene, CDR1 is GTSNPN and CDR2 is SVGIG (reference sequence). V was clipped by 0 bases and J by 5 bases, with 24 bases between them. This CDR3 region has 18 residues. DNA of the CDR3: TGTGCCTGGAGTGTTGGCCAGGGCTATGGGGGGATGGGAGATACGCAGTATTTT. Protein: CAWSVGQGYGGMGDTQYF.

This chain connects TRBV21-1 to TRBJ1-4; the table's D call of TRBD1 was not tested on the DNA. TRBV21-1 is a listed pseudogene. CDR3 length equals 18 residues. CDR3 coding DNA: TGTGCCAGCAGCTACCCCGGGACAAAGAGAGTCACTAATGAAAAACTGTTTTTT. This gives the protein CASSYPGTKRVTNEKLFF.

This clone occurred once. V and J are TRBV16 and TRBJ2-7; no firm D call. Trimming stripped 1 base from V and 3 bases from J, with 10 bases between. This CDR3 is 14 amino acids long. Germline CDR1 KGHSY, CDR2 FQNENV. The CDR3 loop is CASSQYRAIYEQYF. The CDR3, as DNA: TGTGCCAGCAGCCAATACCGGGCCATCTACGAGCAGTACTTC.

As to this clone: One end of the junction varies from germline; a read error may be responsible. The chain uses TRBV7-7 and TRBJ1-1; no definite D call. Germline CDR1 reads SSHAT; CDR2 reads FNYEAQ (reference sequence). This CDR3 comprises 12 residues. For the CDR3, the DNA is TGTGCTAGCAGCCCCCTAGATGGCAAAGCTTTCTTT. It is translated as CASSPLDGKAFF.

This chain links TRBV27 with TRBJ2-7, with unresolved D. This CDR3 spans 15 amino acids. Trimming cost V 2 bases and J 4 bases, with 15 bases left between them. Germline V gives CDR1 MNHEY, CDR2 SMNVEV (reference sequence). The CDR3 spells CASSLGQTLKYEQYF. In DNA, the CDR3 is TGTGCCAGCAGTTTAGGGCAGACGTTAAAATACGAGCAGTACTTC.

The rearrangement links TRBV6-6 to TRBJ2-3; D gene unclear. Looked up from germline, CDR1 is MNHNY and CDR2 is SVGAGI (reference sequence). This CDR3 is 13 amino acids long. V was pared by 6 bases and J by 5 bases, with 12 bases between. CDR3 region: CASRLRTGDTQYF. CDR3 nucleotide sequence: TGTGCCAGCAGGCTACGGACGGGAGATACGCAGTATTTT.

The count of this clone is one. The J gene is TRBJ2-1, the V gene TRBV11-3; D is undetermined. V was pared by 3 bases and J by 8 bases, with 14 bases between. The CDR3 covers 14 residues. In germline, CDR1 is SGHNT, CDR2 YENEEA. The CDR3: CASSFRALGDEQFF. Written as DNA, the CDR3 is TGTGCCAGCAGCTTTCGGGCCCTCGGCGATGAGCAGTTCTTC.

This chain links TRBV19 with TRBJ1-4; D remains ambiguous. This CDR3 has 15 residues. Germline CDR1 is LNHDA and CDR2 is SQIVND (reference sequence). The V and J ends lost 1 base and 5 bases respectively, with 11 bases between them. In DNA, the CDR3 is TGTGCCAGTAGTATAGGTAAGGGTGCAAATGAAAAACTGTTTTTT. The encoded protein is CASSIGKGANEKLFF.

J is TRBJ1-1 and V is TRBV2, with D possibly matching TRBD1 (5 bases). CDR1 and CDR2 (germline): SNHLY, FYNNEI. The CDR3 consists of 11 residues. V shed 6 bases and J shed 6 bases, with 8 bases lying between them. The CDR3 is CASSGHPEAFF. The CDR3 region has the DNA TGTGCCAGCAGCGGACACCCTGAAGCTTTCTTT. Filled out from reference TRBV2 and TRBJ1-1, the complete variable domain reads EPEVTQTPSHQVTQMGQEVILRCVPISNHLYFYWYRQILGQKVEFLVSFYNNEISEKSEIFDDQFSVERPDGSNFTLKIRSTKLEDSAMYFCASSGHPEAFFGQGTRLTVV.

The chain joins TRBV6-5 to TRBJ1-5, with D tentatively TRBD1 (5 bases). V was shortened by 6 bases and J by 0 bases, with 9 bases between the two germline ends. CDR1 and CDR2 (germline): MNHEY, SVGAGI. The CDR3 sequence is 14 residues long. Here the CDR3 reads CASRQADSNQPQHF. Written as DNA, the CDR3 is TGTGCCAGCAGACAGGCAGATAGCAATCAGCCCCAGCATTTT.

The chain couples TRBV6-4 to TRBJ2-1; 9 bases line up with TRBD2. CDR1 MRHNA and CDR2 SNTAGT come from the germline V gene. The CDR3 has 15 residues. The J segment lost 8 bases and the V segment lost 3 bases, leaving 8 bases of the junction unmatched. CDR3 sequence reads: CASSEQPAGGDEQFF. CDR3 DNA: TGTGCCAGCAGTGAACAGCCAGCGGGGGGCGATGAGCAGTTCTTC.

In this sample, this clone turned up once. This chain connects TRBV6-5 to TRBJ2-7, with D perhaps assigned TRBD1 or TRBD2 (6 bases each). The CDR3 spans 13 residues. V dropped 4 bases and J dropped 6 bases, with 13 bases sitting between them. The V gene's germline CDR1 is MNHEY and CDR2 SVGAGI. The CDR3 sequence: CASSSGGLGEQYF. In DNA form, the CDR3 reads TGTGCCAGCAGTTCCGGGGGCTTGGGCGAGCAGTACTTC.